This TCR beta chain was retrieved from a study of identifying expanded T cells in peripheral blood. Study results and limitations: Variance in clone template counts between approximately 2-week samples significantly increased with total template count across all healthy donors. Over about two and four weeks, about 17 and 20 clones changed, versus approximately 1.1 between replicates.

The method was immunoSEQ multiplex PCR; TCRdb's version includes in-frame clones alone and lacks a portion of them. The sample holds around 130,000 clones, 75% to 90% seen once. This clone has a single count. Its antigen is undetermined. The sample comprised blood. The receptor's source is a person aged 18 to 75 in good health.

Written as DNA, the CDR3 is TGCGCCAGCAGCTTGGGGGGTAGCTCCTACAATGAGCAGTTCTTC. The encoded protein is CASSLGGSSYNEQFF. V gene TRBV5-1 combines with J gene TRBJ2-1; no firm D call. V lost 0 bases, J lost 0 bases, and 7 bases lay in between. The CDR3 is 15 amino acids. Looked up from germline, CDR1 is SGHRS and CDR2 is YFSETQ. Based on the CDR3 plus reference TRBV5-1 and TRBJ2-1, the full variable domain is KAGVTQTPRYLIKTRGQQVTLSCSPISGHRSVSWYQQTPGQGLQFLFEYFSETQRNKGNFPGRFSGRQFSNSRSEMNVSTLELGDSALYLCASSLGGSSYNEQFFGPGTRLTVL.